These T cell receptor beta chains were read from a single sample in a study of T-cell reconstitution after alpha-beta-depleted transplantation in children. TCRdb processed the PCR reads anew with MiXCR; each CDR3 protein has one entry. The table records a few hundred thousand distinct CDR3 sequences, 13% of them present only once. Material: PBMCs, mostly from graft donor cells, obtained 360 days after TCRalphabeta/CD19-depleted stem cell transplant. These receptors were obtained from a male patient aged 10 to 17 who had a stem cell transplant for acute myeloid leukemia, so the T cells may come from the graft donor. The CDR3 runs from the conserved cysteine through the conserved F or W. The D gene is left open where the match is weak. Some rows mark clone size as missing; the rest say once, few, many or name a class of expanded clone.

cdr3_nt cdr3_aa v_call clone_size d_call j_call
TGTGCCAGCAGTTTAGGGGGACTAGCGGGAAGCAATGAGCAGTTCTTC CASSLGGLAGSNEQFF TRBV28 many TRBD2 TRBJ2-1
TGCAGCGTTTTCAGCGTACTAATCCGGGAGACCCAGTACTTC CSVFSVLIRETQYF TRBV29-1 . . TRBJ2-5
TGCGCCAGCAGCTTGGCACAACTAGCGAAAGGGATAGATACGCAGTATTTT CASSLAQLAKGIDTQYF TRBV5-1 few TRBD2 TRBJ2-3
TGCAGCGTTGAATCACAGGGGACGTACGAGCAGTACTTC CSVESQGTYEQYF TRBV29-1 many TRBD1 TRBJ2-7
TGCAGCGTTTCCGGGACAATAAGGACAGATACGCAGTATTTT CSVSGTIRTDTQYF TRBV29-1 few . TRBJ2-3
TGTGCCAGCAGTCGTCCGGGACCGACCAATTCACCCCTCCACTTT CASSRPGPTNSPLHF TRBV28 . . TRBJ1-6
TGTGCCAGCAGCTTAGTCGCGGGAGAAAGGTACGAGCAGTACTTC CASSLVAGERYEQYF TRBV7-4 . TRBD2 TRBJ2-7
TGTGCCAGCAGCCGAAGGACGGAAAACACTGAAGCTTTCTTT CASSRRTENTEAFF TRBV14 . . TRBJ1-1
TGTGCCAGCAGCTCACAGGGTGTGGTGGATGAGCAGTTCTTC CASSSQGVVDEQFF TRBV11-3 . . TRBJ2-1
TGTGCCAGCAGCCTGGACAAGCTCACCCAAGAGACCCAGTACTTC CASSLDKLTQETQYF TRBV2 . . TRBJ2-5
TGTGCCAGCAGTTTTGGCGGGAGCATCCCCTACAATGAGCAGTTCTTC CASSFGGSIPYNEQFF TRBV12-3/TRBV12-4 few TRBD2 TRBJ2-1
TGTGCCAGCAGGGGCCCGGGACAGGGGATAGAGACCCAGTACTTC CASRGPGQGIETQYF TRBV12-3/TRBV12-4 . TRBD1 TRBJ2-5
TGTGCCAGCAGTAAGGTCGGGGTTGAAGCTTTCTTT CASSKVGVEAFF TRBV12-3/TRBV12-4 few . TRBJ1-1
TGTGCCAGCAGCTTGGTAAGGATGGCCAACGTCCTGACTTTC CASSLVRMANVLTF TRBV5-6 . . TRBJ2-6
TGTGCCAGCAGTTTAGACCCGAATGACAATGAGCAGTTCTTC CASSLDPNDNEQFF TRBV12-3/TRBV12-4 once . TRBJ2-1
TGTGCCAGCAGCGTAGGGCTAGCGGGAGATCGGGAGACCCAGTACTTC CASSVGLAGDRETQYF TRBV9 few TRBD2 TRBJ2-5
TGCAGCGCCCTGAAGCCGGGTGAAAAACTGTTTTTT CSALKPGEKLFF TRBV29-1 . . TRBJ1-4
TGCAGCGTTGGAGGAGCGCTTTACGAGCAGTACTTC CSVGGALYEQYF TRBV29-1 many . TRBJ2-7
TGTGCCAGCACCCCCCTGACCGCTAACTATGGCTACACCTTC CASTPLTANYGYTF TRBV12-3/TRBV12-4 . . TRBJ1-2
TGCAGCGTTGCCCCGAGGGGGCGGGGAGGCTACGAGCAGTACTTC CSVAPRGRGGYEQYF TRBV29-1 . . TRBJ2-7
TGTGCCAGTAGTACCGGACAGGGACAGACCCAGTACTTC CASSTGQGQTQYF TRBV19 many TRBD1 TRBJ2-5
TGTGCCAGCAGCCGACCCGGGAGGGCTGGAAACACCATATATTTT CASSRPGRAGNTIYF TRBV6-2/TRBV6-3 few . TRBJ1-3